This TCR beta chain was identified during a study of T cell repertoires in cytomegalovirus infection (dated 2019 in TCRdb). Regarding the complete study: Peptide stimulations targeted recently identified HLA-C-restricted CMV epitopes, whose presentation resists viral immunomodulation, together with well-studied HLA-B-restricted epitopes. The HLA type of each donor mattered for the analysis, because public TCR beta signatures pointed to carriage of CMV infection along with the matching HLA type. Beyond this particular receptor, the publication reports: Cumulative frequency of public TCR beta family members discriminated carriers of CMV infection plus the relevant HLA type in this cohort and an independent roughly 330-donor cohort. The ex vivo response was dominated by HLA-C-restricted CMV-specific TCR beta clonotypes, which also provided the single most frequent clonotype in two of eight donors.

The treatment or condition label corresponds to: in vitro stimulation with specific CMV peptide epitopes to enrich CMV-specific T cells. These reads were obtained on an Illumina HiSeq 1500. TCRdb reanalyzed the raw reads on its own, using fastp at Q25 for trimming and MiXCR for clone calling, and kept in-frame beta chains. A single entry per CDR3 protein holds the most common genes and DNA from its merged rows. The sample includes roughly 280,000 distinct CDR3 sequences, with roughly 21% observed a single time. Of the sample, under 25% is held by the ten largest clones. CDR1 and CDR2 are read off the germline V gene as SGHVT and SQSDAQ. V drops 1 base and J drops 2 bases, leaving 15 bases in between. The CDR3 goes from the cysteine to the phenylalanine over 18 residues. This entry keeps only the CDR3 DNA: 54 bases, framed from base 1. To note about this clonotype: Its antigen is currently not known. No base quality information exists; no much larger clone differs at one position.

The chain couples TRBV7-4 to TRBJ2-6; no D gene is confidently identified. The source material was cultured PBMCs, sampled from culture after CMV antigen stimulation. The clonotype comes from a human donor in good health (CMV status not recorded). Some clones in this sample may be carry-over from other donors' samples. The CDR3 in this case is CASSLVPGGMAGANVLTF. The nucleotide sequence reads as follows: TGTGCCAGCAGCTTAGTTCCGGGTGGTATGGCTGGGGCCAACGTCCTGACTTTC.